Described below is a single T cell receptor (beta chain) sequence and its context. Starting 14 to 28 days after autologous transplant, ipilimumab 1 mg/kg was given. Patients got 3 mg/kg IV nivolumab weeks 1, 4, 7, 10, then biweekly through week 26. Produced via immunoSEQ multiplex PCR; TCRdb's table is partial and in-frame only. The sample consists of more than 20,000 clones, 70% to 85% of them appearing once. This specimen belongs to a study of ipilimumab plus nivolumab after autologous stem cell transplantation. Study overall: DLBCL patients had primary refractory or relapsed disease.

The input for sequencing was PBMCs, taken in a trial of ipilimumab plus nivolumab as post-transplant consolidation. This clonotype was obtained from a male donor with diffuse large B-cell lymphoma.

The CDR3 region is CATNGQNTGELFF. The CDR3 coding sequence is TGTGCCACAAATGGGCAGAACACCGGGGAGCTGTTTTTT. The chain joins TRBV28 to TRBJ2-2; unclear D gene. The CDR3 length is 13 residues. Germline V gene sequence: CDR1 MDHEN, CDR2 SYDVKM. Trimming took 10 bases from V and 1 from J, leaving 10 bases between them.